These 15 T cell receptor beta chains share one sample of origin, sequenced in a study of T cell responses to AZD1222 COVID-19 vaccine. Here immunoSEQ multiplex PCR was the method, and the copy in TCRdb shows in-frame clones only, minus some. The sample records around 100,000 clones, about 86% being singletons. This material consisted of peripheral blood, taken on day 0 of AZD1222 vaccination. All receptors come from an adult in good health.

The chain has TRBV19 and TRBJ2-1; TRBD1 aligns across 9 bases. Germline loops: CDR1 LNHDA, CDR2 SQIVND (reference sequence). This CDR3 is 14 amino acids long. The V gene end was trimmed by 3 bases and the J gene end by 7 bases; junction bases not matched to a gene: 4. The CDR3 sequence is CASSIIGTGNEQFF. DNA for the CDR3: TGTGCCAGTAGTATTATAGGGACAGGGAATGAGCAGTTCTTC. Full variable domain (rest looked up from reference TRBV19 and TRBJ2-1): DGGITQSPKYLFRKEGQNVTLSCEQNLNHDAMYWYRQDPGQGLRLIYYSQIVNDFQKGDIAEGYSVSREKKESFPLTVTSAQKNPTAFYLCASSIIGTGNEQFFGPGTRLTVL.

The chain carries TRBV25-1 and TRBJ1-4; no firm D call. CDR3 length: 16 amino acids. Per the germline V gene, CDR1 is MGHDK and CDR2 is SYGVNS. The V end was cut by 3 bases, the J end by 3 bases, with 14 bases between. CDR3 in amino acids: CASSDPQMAPNEKLFF. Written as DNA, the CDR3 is TGTGCCAGCAGTGATCCCCAAATGGCTCCTAATGAAAAACTGTTTTTT.

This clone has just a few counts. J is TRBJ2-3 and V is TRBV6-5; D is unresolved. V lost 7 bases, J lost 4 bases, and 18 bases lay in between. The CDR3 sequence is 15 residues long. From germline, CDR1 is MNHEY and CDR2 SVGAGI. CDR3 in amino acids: CASKQSPHAPDTQYF. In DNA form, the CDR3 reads TGTGCCAGCAAGCAGTCCCCACATGCCCCAGATACGCAGTATTTT.

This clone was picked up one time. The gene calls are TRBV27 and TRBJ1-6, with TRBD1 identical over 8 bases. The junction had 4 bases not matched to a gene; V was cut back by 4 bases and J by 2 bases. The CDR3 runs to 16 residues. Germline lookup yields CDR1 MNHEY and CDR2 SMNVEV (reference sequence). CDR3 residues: CASSYSGGAYNSPLHF. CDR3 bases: TGTGCCAGCAGTTACTCAGGGGGCGCCTATAATTCACCCCTCCACTTT.

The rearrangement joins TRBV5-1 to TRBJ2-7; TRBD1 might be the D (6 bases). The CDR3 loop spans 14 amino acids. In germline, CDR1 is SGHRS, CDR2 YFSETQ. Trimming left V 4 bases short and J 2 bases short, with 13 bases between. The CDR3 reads CASSLTGTTYEQYF. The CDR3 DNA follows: TGCGCCAGCAGCCTCACCGGGACAACCTACGAGCAGTACTTC.

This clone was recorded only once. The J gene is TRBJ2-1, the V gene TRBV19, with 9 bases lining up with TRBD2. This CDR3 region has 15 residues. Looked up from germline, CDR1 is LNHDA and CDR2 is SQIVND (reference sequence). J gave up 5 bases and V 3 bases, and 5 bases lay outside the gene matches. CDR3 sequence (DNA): TGTGCCAGTAGTATCACACTAGCGGGCCACAATGAGCAGTTCTTC. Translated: CASSITLAGHNEQFF.

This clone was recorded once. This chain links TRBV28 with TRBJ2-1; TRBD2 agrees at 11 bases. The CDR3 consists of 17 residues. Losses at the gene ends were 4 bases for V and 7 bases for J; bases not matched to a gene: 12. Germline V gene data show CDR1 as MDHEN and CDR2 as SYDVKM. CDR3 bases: TGTGCCAGCAGTTCCCCACAGGGCACTAGCGGGAGTAATGAGCAGTTCTTC. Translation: CASSSPQGTSGSNEQFF. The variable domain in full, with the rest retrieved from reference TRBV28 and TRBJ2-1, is DVKVTQSSRYLVKRTGEKVFLECVQDMDHENMFWYRQDPGLGLRLIYFSYDVKMKEKGDIPEGYSVSREKKERFSLILESASTNQTSMYLCASSSPQGTSGSNEQFFGPGTRLTVL.

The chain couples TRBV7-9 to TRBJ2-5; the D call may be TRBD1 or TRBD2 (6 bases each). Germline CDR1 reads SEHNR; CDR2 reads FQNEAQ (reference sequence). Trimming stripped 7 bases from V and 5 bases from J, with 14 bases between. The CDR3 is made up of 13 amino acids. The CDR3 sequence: CASKGGGWETQYF. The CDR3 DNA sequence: TGTGCCAGCAAAGGAGGGGGTTGGGAGACCCAGTACTTC.

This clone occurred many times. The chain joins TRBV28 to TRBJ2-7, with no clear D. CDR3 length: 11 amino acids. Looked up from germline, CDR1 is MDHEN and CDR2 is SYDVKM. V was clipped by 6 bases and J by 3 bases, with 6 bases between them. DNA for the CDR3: TGTGCCAGCAGAGATAACTACGAGCAGTACTTC. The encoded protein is CASRDNYEQYF.

CDR3 sequence reads: CASSPPDKSDTQYF. In DNA, the CDR3 is TGTGCCAGCTCACCACCGGACAAGTCCGATACGCAGTATTTT. The chain combines TRBV18 with TRBJ2-3; a weak D match, TRBD1 (5 bases). The CDR3 has 14 amino acids. Germline assignment: CDR1 KGHSH and CDR2 LQKENI. V was cut by 0 bases and J by 6 bases, with 10 bases left in between.

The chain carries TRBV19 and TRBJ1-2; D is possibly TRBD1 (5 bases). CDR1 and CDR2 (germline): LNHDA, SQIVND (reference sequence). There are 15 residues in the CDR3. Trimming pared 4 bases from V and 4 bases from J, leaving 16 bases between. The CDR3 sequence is CASSRSTGEGYGYTF. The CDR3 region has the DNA TGTGCCAGTAGTAGGTCAACGGGGGAAGGCTATGGCTACACCTTC. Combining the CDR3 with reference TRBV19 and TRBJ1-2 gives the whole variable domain DGGITQSPKYLFRKEGQNVTLSCEQNLNHDAMYWYRQDPGQGLRLIYYSQIVNDFQKGDIAEGYSVSREKKESFPLTVTSAQKNPTAFYLCASSRSTGEGYGYTFGSGTRLTVV.

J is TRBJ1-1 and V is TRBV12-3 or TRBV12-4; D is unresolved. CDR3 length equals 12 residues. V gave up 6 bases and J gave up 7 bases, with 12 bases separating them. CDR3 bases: TGTGCCAGCAGCAAACGGCAGAATGAAGCTTTCTTT. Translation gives CASSKRQNEAFF.

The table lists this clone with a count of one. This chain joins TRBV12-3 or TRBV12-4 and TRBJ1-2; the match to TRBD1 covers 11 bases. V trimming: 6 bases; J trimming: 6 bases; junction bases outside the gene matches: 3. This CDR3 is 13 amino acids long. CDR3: CASRPGQGDGYTF. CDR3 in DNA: TGTGCCAGCAGACCGGGACAGGGGGATGGCTACACCTTC.

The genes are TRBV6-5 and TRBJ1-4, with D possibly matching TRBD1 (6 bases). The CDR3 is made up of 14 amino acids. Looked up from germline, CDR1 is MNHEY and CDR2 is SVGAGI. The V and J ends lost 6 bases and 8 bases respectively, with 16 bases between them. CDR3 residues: CASSRDSQGEKLFF. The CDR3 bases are TGTGCCAGCAGCCGAGATTCGCAGGGGGAAAAACTGTTTTTT.

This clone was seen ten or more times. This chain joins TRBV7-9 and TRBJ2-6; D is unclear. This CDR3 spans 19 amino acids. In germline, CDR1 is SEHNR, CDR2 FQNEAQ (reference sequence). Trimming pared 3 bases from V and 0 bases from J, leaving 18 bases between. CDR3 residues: CASSFVGSAKSSGANVLTF. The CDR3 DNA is TGTGCCAGCAGCTTTGTGGGGTCGGCCAAAAGCTCTGGGGCCAACGTCCTGACTTTC.